This T cell receptor beta chain is drawn from a study of T-cell memory formation after mild COVID-19. Ten or more counts support this clonotype. MiXCR, run by TCRdb on the 5' RACE reads, gives a single entry per CDR3 protein. The sample records 85,000 to 130,000 distinct CDR3 sequences, over 8.5% being singletons. CDR1 and CDR2 (germline): SGHTA, FQGTGA. The CDR3 is 13 amino acids. Trimming removed 4 bases from V and 5 bases from J, with 11 bases in between. This sequence was found in a man aged 18 to 30 who had mild COVID-19 (a few samples of this study predate the infection). Cell type and time point are not known. Sequenced material: PBMCs or a T cell subset sorted from them (not recorded which). The V and J genes are TRBV7-3 and TRBJ2-5; no firm D call. CDR3: CASSSTSWETQYF. The CDR3 DNA reads as TGTGCCAGCAGCTCCACCTCCTGGGAGACCCAGTACTTC. The full variable domain, rest sourced from reference TRBV7-3 and TRBJ2-5, is GAGVSQTPSNKVTEKGKYVELRCDPISGHTALYWYRQSLGQGPEFLIYFQGTGAADDSGLPNDRFFAVRPEGSVSTLKIQRTERGDSAVYLCASSSTSWETQYFGPGTRLLVL.